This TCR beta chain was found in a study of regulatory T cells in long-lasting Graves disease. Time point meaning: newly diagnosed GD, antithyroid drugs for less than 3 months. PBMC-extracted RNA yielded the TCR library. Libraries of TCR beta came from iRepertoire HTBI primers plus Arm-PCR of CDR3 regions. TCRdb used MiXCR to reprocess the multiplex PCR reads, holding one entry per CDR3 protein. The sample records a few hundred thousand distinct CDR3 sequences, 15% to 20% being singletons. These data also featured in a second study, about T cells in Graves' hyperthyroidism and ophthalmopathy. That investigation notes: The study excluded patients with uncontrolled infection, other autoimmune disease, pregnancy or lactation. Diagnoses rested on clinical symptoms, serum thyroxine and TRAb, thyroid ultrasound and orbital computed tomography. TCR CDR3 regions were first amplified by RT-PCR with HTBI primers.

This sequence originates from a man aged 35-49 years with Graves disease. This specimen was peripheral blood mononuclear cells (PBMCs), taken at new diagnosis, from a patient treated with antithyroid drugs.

CDR3 bases: TGTGCCATCAGTGTAACCGGGACCACGAACACCGGGGAGCTGTTTTTT. This gives the protein CAISVTGTTNTGELFF. V usage is TRBV10-3 and J usage is TRBJ2-2, with D perhaps matching TRBD1 or TRBD2 (5 bases each). The CDR3 runs 16 residues. V shed 4 bases and J shed 0 bases, with 12 bases lying between them. In germline, CDR1 is ENHRY, CDR2 SYGVKD.